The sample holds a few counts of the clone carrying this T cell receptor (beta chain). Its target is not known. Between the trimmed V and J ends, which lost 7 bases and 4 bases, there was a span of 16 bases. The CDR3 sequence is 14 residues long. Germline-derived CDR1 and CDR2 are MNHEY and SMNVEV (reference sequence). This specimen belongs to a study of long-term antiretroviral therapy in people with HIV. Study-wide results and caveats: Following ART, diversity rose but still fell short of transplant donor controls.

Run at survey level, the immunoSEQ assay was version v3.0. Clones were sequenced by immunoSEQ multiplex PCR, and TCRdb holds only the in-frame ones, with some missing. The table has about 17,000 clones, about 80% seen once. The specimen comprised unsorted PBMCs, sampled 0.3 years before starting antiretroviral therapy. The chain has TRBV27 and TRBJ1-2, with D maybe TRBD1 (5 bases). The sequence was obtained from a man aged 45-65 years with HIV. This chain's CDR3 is CASNTSTERYGYTF. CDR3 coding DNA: TGTGCCAGCAACACCTCGACAGAACGCTATGGCTACACCTTC.